One sample yielded the 17 T cell receptor beta chains listed below, sequenced in a study of CXCR3-negative and CXCR3-positive naive CD8 T cells. Via 5' RACE with UMI labels, TRB cDNA libraries were prepared. TCRdb reworked the 5' RACE reads into one entry per CDR3 protein, no DNA. The sample includes about 130,000 distinct CDR3 sequences. Sequenced material: naive CXCR3- CD8+ T cells from blood. Subset given: CD45RO-CCR7+CD27+CD95- naive CD8+ T cells lacking CXCR3 (TNR3-). These receptors were collected from a human donor in good health. Some clones in this sample may be carry-over from other donors' samples.

CDR3 sequence: CSVESLSYNEQFF. The chain links TRBV29-1 to TRBJ2-1. CDR3 size: 13 residues. Germline-derived CDR1 and CDR2 are SQVTM and ANQGSEA.

The chain combines TRBV5-4 with TRBJ2-6; absent DNA, TCRdb's TRBD2 call cannot be checked. CDR1 is SGHNT, CDR2 YYREEE, per germline (reference sequence). There are 16 residues in the CDR3. The CDR3 loop reads CASSLERIPGANVLTF.

The rearrangement uses TRBV29-1 and TRBJ1-2. In germline, CDR1 is SQVTM, CDR2 ANQGSEA. There are 11 residues in the CDR3. CDR3: CSVPSLGGYTF.

The chain's CDR3 is CASSPGTASGTLYF. The chain links TRBV13 to TRBJ2-7; TCRdb designates TRBD2, a call that cannot be tested without DNA. Germline-derived CDR1 and CDR2 are PRHDT and FYEKMQ (reference sequence). The CDR3 contains 14 residues.

The genes are TRBV12-3 or TRBV12-4 and TRBJ2-2; without DNA, the TCRdb call of TRBD2 cannot be checked. CDR3 size: 15 residues. CDR3 sequence: CASSWPAGGTGELFF.

The V gene is TRBV9, the J gene TRBJ2-3. Per germline, CDR1 SGDLS and CDR2 YYNGEE. CDR3 length: 14 amino acids. The CDR3 here is CASSADGFLDTQYF.

The chain uses TRBV7-7 and TRBJ2-2; with no DNA, the TCRdb D assignment of TRBD1 cannot be verified. Germline V CDR1 and CDR2: SSHAT, FNYEAQ (reference sequence). The CDR3 is 16 residues long. Here the CDR3 reads CASSLYSGSNTGELFF.

V and J are TRBV6-6 and TRBJ1-1; TCRdb calls TRBD1, which cannot be checked without DNA. CDR1 is MNHNY and CDR2 is SVGAGI in the germline V gene (reference sequence). The length of the CDR3 is 15 residues. This CDR3 reads CASSYEAGGNTEAFF.

This chain connects TRBV15 to TRBJ2-1; TCRdb gives TRBD1 as the D gene, but with no DNA this cannot be confirmed. From germline, CDR1 is LNHNV and CDR2 YYDKDF (reference sequence). This CDR3 spans 17 amino acids. CDR3 sequence reads: CATSSPPPYPGGNEQFF. The full variable domain, completed using reference TRBV15 and TRBJ2-1, is DAMVIQNPRYQVTQFGKPVTLSCSQTLNHNVMYWYQQKSSQAPKLLFHYYDKDFNNEADTPDNFQSRRPNTSFCFLDIRSPGLGDTAMYLCATSSPPPYPGGNEQFFGPGTRLTVL.

The chain couples TRBV29-1 to TRBJ2-3; TCRdb designates TRBD1, a call that cannot be tested without DNA. This CDR3 is 14 amino acids long. Germline-derived CDR1 and CDR2 are SQVTM and ANQGSEA. The CDR3 spells CSPDQGQSTDTQYF.

This sequence joins TRBV4-1 and TRBJ1-2; TCRdb reports TRBD1, a call that lacks DNA to check it against. The germline gives CDR1 MGHRA, CDR2 YSYEKL. This CDR3 is 16 amino acids long. The CDR3 sequence is CASSQDPDSPNYGYTF.

J is TRBJ2-5 and V is TRBV29-1; with no DNA, the TCRdb D assignment of TRBD1 cannot be verified. The CDR3 is made up of 13 amino acids. CDR1 and CDR2 from the germline V gene are SQVTM and ANQGSEA. The CDR3: CSVDLGAGLTQYF.

This chain's CDR3 is CASRDRAFSEQYF. This chain connects TRBV7-2 to TRBJ2-7; the TCRdb call, TRBD1, lacks DNA for checking. The CDR3 covers 13 residues. The V gene's germline CDR1 is SGHTA and CDR2 FQGNSA. Filled out from reference TRBV7-2 and TRBJ2-7, the complete variable domain reads GAGVSQSPSNKVTEKGKDVELRCDPISGHTALYWYRQSLGQGLEFLIYFQGNSAPDKSGLPSDRFSAERTGGSVSTLTIQRTQQEDSAVYLCASRDRAFSEQYFGPGTRLTVT.

J is TRBJ1-2 and V is TRBV14; TCRdb proposes TRBD1, but this gene call is untestable without DNA. The germline gives CDR1 SGHDN, CDR2 FVKESK. The CDR3 length is 15 residues. This CDR3 reads CASSLLNTGGYGYTF.

The gene calls are TRBV7-3 and TRBJ2-1; the D gene TCRdb calls, TRBD2, cannot be checked with no DNA. Germline V CDR1 and CDR2: SGHTA, FQGTGA. CDR3 length equals 15 residues. CDR3 in amino acids: CASSNSGGSYNEQFF.

The chain combines TRBV28 with TRBJ2-5; TCRdb returns TRBD2, unconfirmable since there is no DNA. The CDR3 consists of 15 residues. Germline assignment: CDR1 MDHEN and CDR2 SYDVKM. CDR3 region: CASSLMGLAGETQYF.

V usage is TRBV9 and J usage is TRBJ1-1; the TRBD1 assignment by TCRdb is unverifiable without DNA. This CDR3 spans 16 amino acids. CDR1 is SGDLS, CDR2 YYNGEE, per germline. The CDR3 spells CASSVGMRGPGTEAFF.